This entry is about one T cell receptor (beta chain). Its antigen remains unknown. The use of a sample-barcoded 5' primer and a J-beta primer mix characterized a second PCR of roughly 6 to 12 cycles. TCRdb passed the 5' RACE reads through MiXCR, listing each CDR3 protein once. This table holds 800,000 to 1,300,000 distinct CDR3 sequences, around 25% found once. The CDR3 totals 15 residues. Trimming shortened V by 4 bases and J by 5 bases, and 17 bases separated the two germline ends. The sample belongs to a study of blood T cells in healthy people across ages. Study-wide results and caveats: Roughly linear declines in TCR beta diversity per million T cells occurred with age. Relative to aged donors, long-lived donors carried more naive CD4+ cells and displayed higher diversity.

Per sample, no less than 5 micrograms of total RNA were extracted. This sample also appeared in a second study, on T cells of mothers and their children. From that second work: Each child contributed approximately 2.9 million TCR beta CDR3 reads, while each mother contributed over 8 million.

The sequencing sample was made of blood. This receptor was taken from a girl aged 2 to 9 in good health. This chain uses TRBV12-3 or TRBV12-4 with TRBJ2-5; a possible D gene is TRBD2 (6 bases). In DNA, the CDR3 is TGTGCCAGCAGTTCGCTTCCGGGCGGGACGGAGACCCAGTACTTC. Its protein product is CASSSLPGGTETQYF.